Listed below are T cell receptor beta chains from one sample, sequenced in a study of T-cell memory formation after mild COVID-19. TCRdb itself ran the 5' RACE reads through MiXCR, one entry per CDR3 protein. This sample yields 45,000 to 55,000 distinct CDR3 sequences, of which about 7% are seen a single time; roughly 1.4% belongs to the top ten. The specimen sequenced was PBMCs or a T cell subset sorted from them (not recorded which). Receptor source: a man aged 18 to 29 who had mild COVID-19 (a few samples of this study predate the infection). Cell type and time point are not known. Each CDR3 is given with its conserved first and last residue. Fields, in order: D gene, V gene, clone size, J gene, CDR3 DNA, CDR3 protein. A D gene is named only where the DNA matches it firmly. Not all rows give a size; the values are once, few, many and, for expanded clones, a class.

d_gene: -
v_gene: TRBV5-1
abundance: many
j_gene: TRBJ2-5
CDR3nt: TGCGCCAGCAGCTTGGAAAAACAGGGTAGCCAAGAGACCCAGTACTTC
CDR3aa: CASSLEKQGSQETQYF

d_gene: -
v_gene: TRBV7-9
abundance: -
j_gene: TRBJ1-1
CDR3nt: TGTGCCAGCAGCTTAGACGGGGATTGGACTGAAGCTTTCTTT
CDR3aa: CASSLDGDWTEAFF

d_gene: -
v_gene: TRBV6-6
abundance: -
j_gene: TRBJ1-5
CDR3nt: TGTGCCAGCACGGACAGTAGCAATCAGCCCCAGCATTTT
CDR3aa: CASTDSSNQPQHF

d_gene: TRBD2
v_gene: TRBV18
abundance: many
j_gene: TRBJ2-1
CDR3nt: TGTGCCAGCTCCCCACTAGCGGGGGCGTACAATGAGCAGTTCTTC
CDR3aa: CASSPLAGAYNEQFF

d_gene: -
v_gene: TRBV5-1
abundance: few
j_gene: TRBJ2-1
CDR3nt: TGCGCCAGCAGCAGGGACCGGAATGAGCAGTTCTTC
CDR3aa: CASSRDRNEQFF

d_gene: -
v_gene: TRBV3-1
abundance: many
j_gene: TRBJ1-1
CDR3nt: TGTGCCAGCAGCCAAGATCCAGCTCCTGAAGCTTTCTTT
CDR3aa: CASSQDPAPEAFF

d_gene: -
v_gene: TRBV5-1
abundance: many
j_gene: TRBJ2-5
CDR3nt: TGCGCCAGCAGCTTAGCAGGGTCCCGGGACGAGACCCAGTACTTC
CDR3aa: CASSLAGSRDETQYF

d_gene: -
v_gene: TRBV6-2/TRBV6-3
abundance: -
j_gene: TRBJ2-3
CDR3nt: TGTGCCAGCGCCCTATTCACAGATACGCAGTATTTT
CDR3aa: CASALFTDTQYF

d_gene: -
v_gene: TRBV5-1
abundance: -
j_gene: TRBJ2-3
CDR3nt: TGCGCCAGCAGCTGGCGGGCGAGCGGTGGCACAGATACGCAGTATTTT
CDR3aa: CASSWRASGGTDTQYF

d_gene: TRBD1
v_gene: TRBV20-1
abundance: -
j_gene: TRBJ2-2
CDR3nt: TGCAGTGCTAGAGACACAGACAGGGGAAACACCGGGGAGCTGTTTTTT
CDR3aa: CSARDTDRGNTGELFF

d_gene: -
v_gene: TRBV7-9
abundance: few
j_gene: TRBJ1-4
CDR3nt: TGTGCCAGCAGCTTAGGAAGGAGGGCAACTAATGAAAAACTGTTTTTT
CDR3aa: CASSLGRRATNEKLFF